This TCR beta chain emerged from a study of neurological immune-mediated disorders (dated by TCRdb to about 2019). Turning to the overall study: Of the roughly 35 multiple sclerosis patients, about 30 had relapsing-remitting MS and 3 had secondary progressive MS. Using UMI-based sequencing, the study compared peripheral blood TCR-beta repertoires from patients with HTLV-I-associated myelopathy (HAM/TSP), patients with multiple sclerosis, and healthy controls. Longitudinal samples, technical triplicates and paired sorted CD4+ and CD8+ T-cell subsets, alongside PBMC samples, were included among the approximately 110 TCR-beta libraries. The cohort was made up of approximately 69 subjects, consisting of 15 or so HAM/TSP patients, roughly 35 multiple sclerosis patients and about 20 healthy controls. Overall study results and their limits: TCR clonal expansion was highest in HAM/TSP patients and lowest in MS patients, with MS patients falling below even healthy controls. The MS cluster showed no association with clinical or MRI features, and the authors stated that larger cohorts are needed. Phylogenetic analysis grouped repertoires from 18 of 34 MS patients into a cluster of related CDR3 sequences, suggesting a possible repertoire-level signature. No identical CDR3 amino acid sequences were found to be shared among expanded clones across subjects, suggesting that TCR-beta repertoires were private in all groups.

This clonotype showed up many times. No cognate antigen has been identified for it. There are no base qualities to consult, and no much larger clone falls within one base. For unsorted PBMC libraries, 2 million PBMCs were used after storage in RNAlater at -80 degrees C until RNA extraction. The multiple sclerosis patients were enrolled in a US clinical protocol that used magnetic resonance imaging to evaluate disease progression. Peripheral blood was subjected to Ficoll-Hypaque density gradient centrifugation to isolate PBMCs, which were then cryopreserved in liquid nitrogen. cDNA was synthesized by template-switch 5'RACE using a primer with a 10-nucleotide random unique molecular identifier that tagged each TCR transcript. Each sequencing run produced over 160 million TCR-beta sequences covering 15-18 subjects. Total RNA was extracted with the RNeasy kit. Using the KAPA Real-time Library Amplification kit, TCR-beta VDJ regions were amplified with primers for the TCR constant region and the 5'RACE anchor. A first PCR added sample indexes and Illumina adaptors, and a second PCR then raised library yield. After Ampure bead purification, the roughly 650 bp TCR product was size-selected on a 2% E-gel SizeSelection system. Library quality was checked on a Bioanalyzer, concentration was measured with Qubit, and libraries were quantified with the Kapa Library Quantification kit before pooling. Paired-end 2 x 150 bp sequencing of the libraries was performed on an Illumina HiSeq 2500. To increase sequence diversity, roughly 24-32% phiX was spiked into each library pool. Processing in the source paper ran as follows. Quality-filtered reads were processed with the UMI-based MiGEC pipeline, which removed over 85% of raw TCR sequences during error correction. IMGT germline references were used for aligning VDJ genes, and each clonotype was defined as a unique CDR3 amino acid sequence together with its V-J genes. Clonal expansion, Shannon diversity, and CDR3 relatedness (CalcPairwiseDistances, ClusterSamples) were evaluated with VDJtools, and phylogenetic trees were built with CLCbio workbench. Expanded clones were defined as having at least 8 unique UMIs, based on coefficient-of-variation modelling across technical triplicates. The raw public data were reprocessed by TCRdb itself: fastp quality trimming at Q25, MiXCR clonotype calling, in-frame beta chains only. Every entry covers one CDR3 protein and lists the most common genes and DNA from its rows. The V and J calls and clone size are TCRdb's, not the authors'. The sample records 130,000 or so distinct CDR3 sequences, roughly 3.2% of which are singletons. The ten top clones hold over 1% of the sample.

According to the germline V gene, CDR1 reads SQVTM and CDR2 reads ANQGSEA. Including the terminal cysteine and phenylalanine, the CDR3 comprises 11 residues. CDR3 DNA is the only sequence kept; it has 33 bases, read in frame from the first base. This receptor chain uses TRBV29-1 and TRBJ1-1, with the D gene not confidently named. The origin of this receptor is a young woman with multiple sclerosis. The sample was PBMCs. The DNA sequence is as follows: TGCACCTGTCGGTTAGGCACTGAAGCTTTCTTT. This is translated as CTCRLGTEAFF.